This T cell receptor (beta chain) was sequenced in a study of PD-1 blockade in mismatch repair-deficient tumors (dated by TCRdb to 2016 to 2017). Looking at the study overall: The trial enrolled more than 85 consecutive patients with under 15 mismatch repair-deficient cancer types between 2013 and September 2016, all previously treated and progressing. Tumor-associated T cell clones were tracked in the peripheral blood of patients responding to PD-1 blockade by deep sequencing of TCR CDR3 regions.

Mismatch repair deficiency in every enrolled patient was established by polymerase chain reaction or immunohistochemistry. TCR sequencing was performed for a few patients who responded to pembrolizumab therapy. The phase II trial prospectively tested pembrolizumab PD-1 blockade in advanced mismatch repair-deficient cancers regardless of tissue of origin. Peripheral blood T cell samples were collected serially, before PD-1 blockade began and at several time points afterward. Blood sampling time points were reported as weeks after the first dose of pembrolizumab. To prepare the library, the immunoSEQ multiplex PCR assay was applied. TCRdb holds this immuneACCESS table with in-frame rearrangements only. Some clones are missing; in checked studies, unresolved V genes explain under half, and the rest has no known cause. Recorded for this sample are 95,000 to 150,000 clones; approximately 86% of them occurred a single time. The top ten clones comprise approximately 12% of the sample.

Findings and caveats that apply to the study as a whole: Rapid expansion after pembrolizumab followed by contraction, generally before radiologic responses, was shown by tumor-resident clones, which were often undetectable in blood before treatment.

Of note for this clone: Its cognate antigen has yet to be identified. Base-call qualities are not available, and no considerably larger clone is one nucleotide away.

Germline trimming amounts to 2 bases on V and 5 bases on J, with 6 as the count of junction bases outside the gene matches. Spanning cysteine to phenylalanine, the CDR3 consists of 16 amino acids. Only the CDR3 part of the read is kept: 48 bases, read in frame from the first base. In the germline V gene, CDR1 corresponds to LGHNT and CDR2 to FRNRAP. The sequencing used peripheral blood, collected 44 weeks after starting pembrolizumab. This receptor was obtained from an adult with mismatch repair-deficient cancer. The chain couples TRBV12-5 to TRBJ2-1; TRBD2 fits 10 bases in the junction. The CDR3 has the sequence CASGLLPGTSDNEQFF. The DNA sequence is given as TGTGCTAGTGGTTTGTTGCCCGGGACTAGCGACAATGAGCAGTTCTTC.